This TCR beta chain was identified in a study of blood T cells in healthy people across ages. Notes on the study in general: While age rose, TCR beta diversity per million T cells dropped in a roughly linear way. Diversity was higher, and naive CD4+ cells more numerous, in long-lived donors than in aged donors.

Primed by a sample-barcoded 5' primer and a J-beta primer mix, a second PCR proceeded for roughly 7 to 11 cycles. Each TCR beta cDNA got a 12-nucleotide random molecular identifier. Every sample gave at least 3 million paired-end reads containing CDR3. A single record per CDR3 protein comes from TCRdb applying MiXCR to the 5' RACE reads. The data show around 1.5 million distinct CDR3 sequences, 55% to 75% seen once. In the case of this clonotype: Antigen specificity is unknown.

CDR1 is MNHNY, CDR2 SVGAGI, per germline (reference sequence). V shed 2 bases and J shed 5 bases, with 16 bases lying between them. This CDR3 has 15 residues. The rearrangement joins TRBV6-6 to TRBJ2-7; D could derive from TRBD1 or TRBD2 (5 bases each). The clonotype originates from a man between 18 and 35 years old in good health. Specimen: blood. The CDR3 loop is CASSYKGPRVDEQYF. As DNA, the CDR3 is TGTGCCAGCAGTTACAAGGGACCCCGGGTGGACGAGCAGTACTTC.